A selection of T cell receptor beta chains follows, all from one sample in a study of early T cells in non-severe SARS-CoV-2 infection. TCRdb re-analysed the 5' RACE reads in MiXCR, keeping a single row per CDR3 protein. The data show around 29,000 distinct CDR3 sequences, less than 10% seen once. The sequencing input was whole blood. These receptors were taken from an adult who was a healthcare worker with PCR-confirmed SARS-CoV-2 infection or an uninfected control (not recorded which). The CDR3 runs from the conserved cysteine through the conserved F or W. D genes are given only for firm matches. Clone size is not always given. Where it is, it says once, few, many or a class for expanded clones.

CDR3nt,CDR3aa,j_gene,v_gene,d_gene,abundance
TGTGCCAGCGGTACTTTCACAGATACGCAGTATTTT,CASGTFTDTQYF,TRBJ2-3,TRBV7-2,NA,few
TGTGCCAGCAGCCCCCCTGGGAATGAGCAGTTCTTC,CASSPPGNEQFF,TRBJ2-1,TRBV3-1,NA,few
TGCAGTGCTAGAATGGGGGGGCAGAACACTGAAGCTTTCTTT,CSARMGGQNTEAFF,TRBJ1-1,TRBV20-1,NA,few
TGTGCCAGCAGTTTTTCCGGGAACGAGCAGTACTTC,CASSFSGNEQYF,TRBJ2-7,TRBV7-9,NA,few
TGTGCCAGCTCACCAGGACAGGGCGAGGCCCTTGAAGCTTTCTTT,CASSPGQGEALEAFF,TRBJ1-1,TRBV18,TRBD1,many
TGTGCCAGCAGCTTATCGCCGGAAGTCACTGAAGCTTTCTTT,CASSLSPEVTEAFF,TRBJ1-1,TRBV7-2,NA,NA
TGCGCCAGGAAAAGGGGCTCTGGGGCCAACGTCCTGACTTTC,CARKRGSGANVLTF,TRBJ2-6,TRBV5-1,NA,many
TGTGCCAGCAGCTTATATACAGGGGACTATGGCTACACCTTC,CASSLYTGDYGYTF,TRBJ1-2,TRBV7-2,TRBD1,medium-sized
TGTGCCTGGATTTTGGGGGCCTCAGATACGCAGTATTTT,CAWILGASDTQYF,TRBJ2-3,TRBV30,NA,NA
TGTGCCAGCAGCTCAGGGGATGAGCAGTTCTTC,CASSSGDEQFF,TRBJ2-1,TRBV7-2,NA,few
TGCGCCAGCAGTGAGAGTTACAGTGAGGCGACTGAAGCTTTCTTT,CASSESYSEATEAFF,TRBJ1-1,TRBV10-2,NA,NA
TGCGCCAGCAGCCAAGGGTTATCACTGCCCCAGCATTTT,CASSQGLSLPQHF,TRBJ1-5,TRBV4-3,NA,many
TGTGCCAGCAGCAAACCTAGCGGCGCCGGGGAGCTGTTTTTT,CASSKPSGAGELFF,TRBJ2-2,TRBV7-2,TRBD2,many
TGTGCCAGCAGCGCGCCGGGGTACAACACCGGGGAGCTGTTTTTT,CASSAPGYNTGELFF,TRBJ2-2,TRBV9,NA,few
TGTGCCAGCGCCGACGCCAAATCAGGGTCCCCCTACGAGCAGTACTTC,CASADAKSGSPYEQYF,TRBJ2-7,TRBV9,NA,NA
TGTGCCACGCAACCCCCAGGCCCGACCTACGAGCAGTACTTC,CATQPPGPTYEQYF,TRBJ2-7,TRBV6-5,NA,many
TGCAGCGTATCCCGGGACAGGGGGCCTGGGGCCAACGTCCTGACTTTC,CSVSRDRGPGANVLTF,TRBJ2-6,TRBV29-1,TRBD1,many
TGTGCCAGCAGTGAGGGCAGGGACTATGGCTACACCTTC,CASSEGRDYGYTF,TRBJ1-2,TRBV2,NA,few
TGTGCCAGCAGCGCGGGGGGAAATACGCAGTATTTT,CASSAGGNTQYF,TRBJ2-3,TRBV27,TRBD2,many
TGTGCCAGCAGCTTAGCGGGGAGAGCCGAAGCTTTCTTT,CASSLAGRAEAFF,TRBJ1-1,TRBV7-8,NA,many
TGTGCCAGCAGCATACTAGCGAGCTCCTACGAGCAGTACTTC,CASSILASSYEQYF,TRBJ2-7,TRBV12-3/TRBV12-4,TRBD2,many
TGTGCCAGCAGCTTGAAAGGTAATGAGCAGTTCTTC,CASSLKGNEQFF,TRBJ2-1,TRBV5-5,NA,NA
TGCAGCGTTGGGCGCCTAGCCTGGGCCCAAAACACCGGGGAGCTGTTTTTT,CSVGRLAWAQNTGELFF,TRBJ2-2,TRBV29-1,NA,NA
TGTGCCAGCAGCGACGAGCAGGACAGCCCCTACGAGCAGTACTTC,CASSDEQDSPYEQYF,TRBJ2-7,TRBV6-6,NA,many
TGTGCCAGCAGCCAAGATCAGGGGGAAAAACTGTTTTTT,CASSQDQGEKLFF,TRBJ1-4,TRBV3-1,NA,many
TGTGCCAGCAGTTCCAGGCTTATATCCGGGGAGCTGTTTTTT,CASSSRLISGELFF,TRBJ2-2,TRBV6-2/TRBV6-3,NA,NA
TGTGCCAGCAGCCAAGAAGGGTTTGCCGGGACAGGTGATGCCTATGGCTACACCTTC,CASSQEGFAGTGDAYGYTF,TRBJ1-2,TRBV4-2,TRBD1,many
TGCAGCGTTGAAGTTAGCTCCTACAATGAGCAGTTCTTC,CSVEVSSYNEQFF,TRBJ2-1,TRBV29-1,NA,many
TGTGCCAGCAGCCAGGCTACGGATATCACCATATATTTT,CASSQATDITIYF,TRBJ1-3,TRBV3-1,NA,many
TGCGCCAGCAGCCAGACTAGCGGGGGCTCTGGGGCCAACGTCCTGACTTTC,CASSQTSGGSGANVLTF,TRBJ2-6,TRBV4-1,TRBD2,NA
TGTGCCAGCAGTTACGGTCTAGCGGGGGGGTACGAGCAGTACTTC,CASSYGLAGGYEQYF,TRBJ2-7,TRBV6-6,TRBD2,few
TGTGCCTGGAGGTTCCCACGGGCCGGGGAGCTGTTTTTT,CAWRFPRAGELFF,TRBJ2-2,TRBV30,NA,NA